This TCR beta chain was captured by sequencing in a study of cytomegalovirus exposure and HLA in healthy donors. Measured with immunoSEQ multiplex PCR; TCRdb has only the in-frame clones, and not every one. The sample lists fewer than 400,000 clones; roughly 85% were seen once. This CDR3 comprises 15 residues. The germline V gene has CDR1 PRHDT and CDR2 FYEKMQ (reference sequence). The V end was cut by 5 bases, the J end by 6 bases, with 17 bases between. V is TRBV13 and J is TRBJ2-1, with D uncertain. This TCR came from a woman younger than 30 in good health and CMV-seronegative. Sequenced: PBMCs. The CDR3 DNA is TGTGCCAGCAGCCTAATAACGGGTACTTCCAATGAGCAGTTCTTC. Translating gives CASSLITGTSNEQFF. The whole variable domain, remainder taken from reference TRBV13 and TRBJ2-1, is AAGVIQSPRHLIKEKRETATLKCYPIPRHDTVYWYQQGPGQDPQFLISFYEKMQSDKGSIPDRFSAQQFSDYHSELNMSSLELGDSALYFCASSLITGTSNEQFFGPGTRLTVL.